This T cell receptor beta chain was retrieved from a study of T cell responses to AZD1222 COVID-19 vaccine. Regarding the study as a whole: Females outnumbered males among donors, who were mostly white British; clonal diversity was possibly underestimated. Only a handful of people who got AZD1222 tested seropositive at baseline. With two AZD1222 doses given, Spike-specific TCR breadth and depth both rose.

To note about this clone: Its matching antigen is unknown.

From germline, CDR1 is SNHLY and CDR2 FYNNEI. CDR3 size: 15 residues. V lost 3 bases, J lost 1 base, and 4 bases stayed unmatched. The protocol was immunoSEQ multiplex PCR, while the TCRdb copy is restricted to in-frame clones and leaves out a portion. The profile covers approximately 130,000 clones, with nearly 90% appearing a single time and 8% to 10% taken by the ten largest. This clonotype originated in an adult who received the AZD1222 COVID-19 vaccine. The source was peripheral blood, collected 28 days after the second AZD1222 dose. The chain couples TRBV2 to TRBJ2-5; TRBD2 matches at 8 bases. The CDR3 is CASSDRLAGQETQYF. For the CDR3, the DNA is TGTGCCAGCAGTGATCGCCTAGCGGGCCAAGAGACCCAGTACTTC.